The 11 T cell receptor beta chains listed next were all sequenced from one sample in a study of cytomegalovirus exposure and HLA in healthy donors. PCR primers comprised 60 Vbeta and 13 Jbeta primers. The data were produced by immunoSEQ multiplex PCR, yet TCRdb's version contains in-frame clones alone and is incomplete. The sample includes around 99,000 clones, approximately 57% of them seen just once. Specimen: PBMCs. These receptors were obtained from a woman aged 25 to 39 in good health and CMV-seronegative.

The genes are TRBV19 and TRBJ1-5; a possible D gene is TRBD1 (5 bases). The CDR3 is 15 amino acids. Per the germline V gene, CDR1 is LNHDA and CDR2 is SQIVND (reference sequence). V was shortened by 7 bases and J by 5 bases, with 18 bases between the two germline ends. CDR3 in amino acids: CASMVTGWVDQPQHF. The CDR3 DNA follows: TGTGCCAGTATGGTAACAGGCTGGGTCGATCAGCCCCAGCATTTT.

The CDR3 loop is CASFPWEGTNQPQHF. The DNA of the CDR3 is TGTGCCAGCTTCCCTTGGGAGGGCACTAATCAGCCCCAGCATTTT. The chain employs TRBV6-1 and TRBJ1-5; D gene uncertain. V lost 8 bases to trimming and J lost 4 bases, with 18 bases between them. This CDR3 spans 15 amino acids. Germline lookup yields CDR1 MNHNS and CDR2 SASEGT.

The V gene is TRBV10-3, the J gene TRBJ1-1; 10 positions match TRBD1. J was trimmed by 7 bases and V by 11 bases; bases with no gene match: 7. Germline V CDR1 and CDR2: ENHRY, SYGVKD. The CDR3 runs 12 residues. The CDR3 spells CALGTGEDEAFF. The CDR3 bases are TGTGCCCTAGGGACAGGGGAGGATGAAGCTTTCTTT.

The V call is TRBV5-1, the J call TRBJ2-1; D might be TRBD1 (5 bases). Trimming shortened V by 3 bases and J by 2 bases, and 6 bases separated the two germline ends. The V gene's germline CDR1 is SGHRS and CDR2 YFSETQ. The CDR3 covers 13 residues. CDR3 coding DNA: TGCGCCAGCAGCTCAGGGCCCTACAATGAGCAGTTCTTC. It codes for CASSSGPYNEQFF.

The chain couples TRBV4-2 to TRBJ1-6; 7 nucleotides line up with TRBD1. The CDR3 is 15 amino acids. J gave up 7 bases and V 4 bases, and 7 bases lay outside the gene matches. CDR1 is LGHNA and CDR2 is YNFKEQ in the germline V gene. For the CDR3, the DNA is TGTGCCAGCAGCCCCGGCGGGACAGTGAATTCACCCCTCCACTTT. The encoded protein is CASSPGGTVNSPLHF.

There are a few counts of this clone. The chain recombines TRBV20-1 with TRBJ1-4, with 8 bases fitting TRBD1. V lost 5 bases and J lost 8; bases outside the gene matches: 1. This CDR3 is built from 11 residues. Germline V gene sequence: CDR1 DFQATT, CDR2 SNEGSKA (reference sequence). CDR3 amino acids: CSAGDREKLFF. Written as DNA, the CDR3 is TGCAGTGCTGGGGACAGGGAAAAACTGTTTTTT.

This clone was seen a single time. The chain employs TRBV28 and TRBJ2-7; D ambiguous. Germline V gives CDR1 MDHEN, CDR2 SYDVKM. The CDR3 covers 16 residues. The V gene lost 1 base and the J gene lost 0 bases, with 13 bases spanning the gap. The CDR3 coding sequence is TGTGCCAGCAGTTTATCCAGTTTGATCCGCTCCTACGAGCAGTACTTC. Its protein is CASSLSSLIRSYEQYF.

J is TRBJ1-5 and V is TRBV6-1; D possibly corresponds to TRBD1 (5 bases). Trimming took off 8 bases at V and 8 bases at J, with 13 bases between the two ends. In germline, CDR1 is MNHNS, CDR2 SASEGT. The CDR3 has 12 amino acids. CDR3 sequence (DNA): TGTGCCAGCCGGACGGGGGGGGAGCCCCAGCATTTT. Translation gives CASRTGGEPQHF.

This CDR3 reads CASSLIAGGSQETQYF. The CDR3 coding sequence is TGTGCCAGCAGCCTAATAGCGGGGGGGTCCCAAGAGACCCAGTACTTC. The genes are TRBV4-2 and TRBJ2-5; TRBD2 aligns across 11 bases. The junction had 5 bases not matched to a gene; V was cut back by 4 bases and J by 1 base. Per germline, CDR1 LGHNA and CDR2 YNFKEQ. The CDR3 sequence is 16 residues long.

This chain links TRBV5-1 with TRBJ1-1; weak D call: TRBD1 (5 bases). Germline CDR1 is SGHRS and CDR2 is YFSETQ. CDR3 size: 15 residues. The germline V and J ends were trimmed by 0 bases and 7 bases, with 16 bases remaining between them. The CDR3 reads CASSLVVGGEGEAFF. The CDR3 bases are TGCGCCAGCAGCTTGGTGGTCGGGGGGGAAGGTGAAGCTTTCTTT.

The rearrangement links TRBV18 to TRBJ1-1; a possible D gene is TRBD1 (6 bases). CDR3 size: 14 residues. V lost 3 bases and J lost 7, with 15 bases in between. Germline values: CDR1 KGHSH, CDR2 LQKENI. Here the CDR3 reads CASSPLDSRLEAFF. DNA for the CDR3: TGTGCCAGCTCACCCCTGGACAGCCGTCTTGAAGCTTTCTTT.